This is a list of T cell receptor beta chains from one sample in a study of metastatic and nonmetastatic thyroid tumors. TCRdb called clones again from the PCR reads with MiXCR. The sample yields fewer than 6,000 clones, approximately 30% seen once. Sequences were obtained from adjacent normal tissue. These receptors were taken from a female donor with papillary thyroid cancer or a benign thyroid nodule (not recorded which). Some clones in this sample may be carry-over from other donors' samples. Each CDR3 is given with its conserved first and last residue. The D gene is left open where the match is weak. Rows may omit the clone size; those that give it use once, few, many or a size class.

d_call,j_call,v_call,clone_size,cdr3_aa,cdr3_nt
TRBD1,TRBJ2-7,TRBV6-1,few,CASSDFRYGQGAGHEQYF,TGTGCCAGCAGCGATTTTCGATACGGACAGGGGGCGGGCCACGAGCAGTACTTC
.,TRBJ1-6,TRBV10-3,few,CAISESPRIRSHNSPLHF,TGTGCCATCAGTGAGTCACCCCGCATAAGGTCCCATAATTCACCCCTCCACTTT
.,TRBJ2-7,TRBV7-6,.,CASSLVPASYEQYF,TGTGCCAGCAGCTTAGTCCCGGCCTCCTACGAGCAGTACTTC
TRBD2,TRBJ2-3,TRBV24-1,once,CATRSKGLAGVSRLADTQYF,TGTGCCACCCGGTCGAAGGGTCTAGCGGGAGTTAGTAGGCTCGCAGATACGCAGTATTTT
.,TRBJ2-7,TRBV12-3/TRBV12-4,.,CASSIGYEQYF,TGTGCCAGCAGTATCGGGTACGAGCAGTACTTC
.,TRBJ2-3,TRBV10-1,.,CASSEEIAGTDTQYF,TGCGCCAGCAGTGAGGAGATAGCCGGAACAGATACGCAGTATTTT
.,TRBJ2-1,TRBV6-1,.,CASSPAPYTSEQFF,TGTGCCAGCTCCCCGGCCCCCTACACCAGTGAGCAGTTCTTC
.,TRBJ1-1,TRBV6-2/TRBV6-3,.,CASTITGLNTEAFF,TGTGCCAGCACCATAACAGGGCTAAACACTGAAGCTTTCTTT
.,TRBJ1-2,TRBV10-3,few,CAIRAGTGTSNYGYTF,TGTGCCATCAGGGCGGGAACAGGGACATCTAACTATGGCTACACCTTC
TRBD2,TRBJ2-7,TRBV7-8,.,CASSLVGTSGRNEQYF,TGTGCCAGCAGCTTAGTTGGGACTAGCGGGAGAAACGAGCAGTACTTC
.,TRBJ2-7,TRBV7-6,.,CASSLVPLGQRVGDEQYF,TGTGCCAGCAGCTTAGTTCCCCTGGGCCAGCGGGTAGGAGACGAGCAGTACTTC
.,TRBJ2-2,TRBV19,.,CASKDPRRQFTGELFF,TGTGCCAGTAAAGATCCCCGTCGCCAATTTACCGGGGAGCTGTTTTTT
.,TRBJ1-5,TRBV6-2/TRBV6-3,few,CASRTGTQGGYQPQHF,TGTGCCAGCAGGACCGGGACACAGGGAGGGTATCAGCCCCAGCATTTT
.,TRBJ2-7,TRBV6-1,many,CASSSEFRTAYEQYF,TGTGCCAGCAGTTCCGAATTTAGGACAGCCTACGAGCAGTACTTC
TRBD1,TRBJ1-2,TRBV5-1,.,CASSRDREGYTF,TGCGCCAGCAGCCGGGACAGGGAGGGCTACACCTTC
.,TRBJ2-7,TRBV28,few,CASSLGTAGEQYF,TGTGCCAGCAGTTTAGGGACAGCGGGGGAGCAGTACTTC
TRBD2,TRBJ2-7,TRBV19,.,CASSIGVGLAPEQYF,TGTGCCAGTAGTATTGGGGTAGGACTAGCACCCGAGCAGTACTTC
.,TRBJ2-7,TRBV15,.,CATSRLLVGSSQEQYF,TGTGCCACCAGCAGGCTCCTAGTTGGAAGCTCGCAAGAGCAGTACTTC
TRBD2,TRBJ2-3,TRBV20-1,.,CSASYFSGGHVTDTQYF,TGCAGTGCTAGTTACTTTAGCGGGGGGCACGTCACAGATACGCAGTATTTT
.,TRBJ2-7,TRBV11-2,.,CASSSRSSSGAYYEQYF,TGTGCCAGCAGCTCCCGGAGCTCGTCGGGTGCCTACTACGAGCAGTACTTC
.,TRBJ1-2,TRBV7-9,.,CASSLYGESYGYTF,TGTGCCAGCAGCTTATACGGAGAATCCTATGGCTACACCTTC
.,TRBJ2-2,TRBV20-1,.,CSARDGNTGELFF,TGCAGTGCTAGAGACGGGAACACCGGGGAGCTGTTTTTT
TRBD1,TRBJ1-1,TRBV20-1,few,CSARGGGMTEAFF,TGCAGTGCTAGAGGAGGGGGCATGACTGAAGCTTTCTTT
.,TRBJ2-1,TRBV7-8,large,CASSSVVIGGSSGYNEQFF,TGTGCCAGCAGCTCCGTCGTAATCGGTGGGTCCTCGGGCTACAATGAGCAGTTCTTC